These 30 T cell receptor beta chains originate from one sample sequenced in a study of monozygotic twins with inflammatory bowel disease. TCRdb reanalyzed the 5' RACE reads, giving one entry per CDR3 protein sequence and no DNA. In total, the table holds over 150,000 distinct CDR3 sequences. The sequenced material came from blood. These receptors all come from a human donor with ulcerative colitis or Crohn's disease, or a healthy co-twin of an affected twin (not recorded which).

This sequence joins TRBV29-1 and TRBJ2-2; TCRdb's assignment of TRBD1 cannot be checked, as there is no DNA. The germline V gene has CDR1 SQVTM and CDR2 ANQGSEA. This CDR3 is 14 amino acids long. The CDR3: CSVGGALNTGELFF.

J is TRBJ2-1 and V is TRBV5-1; TCRdb returns TRBD2, unconfirmable since there is no DNA. Germline values: CDR1 SGHRS, CDR2 YFSETQ. This CDR3 has 16 residues. The CDR3 loop reads CASSASTSGGSSGEFF. Supplemented by reference TRBV5-1 and TRBJ2-1, the full variable domain reads KAGVTQTPRYLIKTRGQQVTLSCSPISGHRSVSWYQQTPGQGLQFLFEYFSETQRNKGNFPGRFSGRQFSNSRSEMNVSTLELGDSALYLCASSASTSGGSSGEFFGPGTRLTVL.

The V call is TRBV7-3, the J call TRBJ2-2. The CDR3 length is 14 residues. Germline lookup yields CDR1 SGHTA and CDR2 FQGTGA. The CDR3 sequence is CASSIDSYTGELFF.

V and J are TRBV12-3 or TRBV12-4 and TRBJ2-5; the TCRdb D gene call, TRBD2, has no DNA to confirm it. The CDR3 has 15 amino acids. CDR3 residues: CASSPGTSGQETQYF.

This chain connects TRBV20-1 to TRBJ2-3; TCRdb's D call, TRBD2, is unchecked because there is no DNA. The CDR3 extends over 14 amino acids. Germline CDR1 is DFQATT and CDR2 is SNEGSKA (reference sequence). The CDR3 sequence: CSAATSGDTDTQYF.

The gene calls are TRBV2 and TRBJ2-1; TCRdb's D call, TRBD1, is unchecked because there is no DNA. The CDR3 loop spans 15 amino acids. Germline V lookup: CDR1 SNHLY, CDR2 FYNNEI. CDR3 amino acids: CASSAEGAGDNEQFF.

The rearrangement links TRBV29-1 to TRBJ1-2. CDR1 and CDR2 from the germline V gene are SQVTM and ANQGSEA. There are 11 residues in the CDR3. CDR3 amino acids: CSVKENYGYTF.

The gene calls are TRBV7-2 and TRBJ2-3; TCRdb returns TRBD2, unconfirmable since there is no DNA. In germline, CDR1 is SGHTA, CDR2 FQGNSA. The CDR3 contains 15 residues. CDR3 amino acids: CASSLASGVTDTQYF.

The chain employs TRBV5-6 and TRBJ2-2; absent DNA, TCRdb's TRBD1 call cannot be checked. The CDR3 spans 16 residues. Germline V gene lookup returns CDR1 SGHDT and CDR2 YYEEEE. The CDR3: CASSPRDGINTGELFF.

This sequence joins TRBV6-1 and TRBJ2-7. CDR3 length: 14 amino acids. Germline assignment: CDR1 MNHNS and CDR2 SASEGT. The CDR3 loop is CASSPKGSSYEQYF.

This rearrangement joins TRBV11-3 to TRBJ2-5; TCRdb outputs TRBD2, but without DNA this stays unchecked. The CDR3 runs to 18 residues. CDR1 and CDR2 from the germline V gene are SGHNT and YENEEA. The CDR3 reads CASSPGLAGDLEQETQYF.

The V call is TRBV28, the J call TRBJ2-3; TCRdb gives TRBD2 as the D gene, but with no DNA this cannot be confirmed. Germline-derived CDR1 and CDR2 are MDHEN and SYDVKM. This CDR3 comprises 15 residues. CDR3 sequence reads: CASSNSGRATDTQYF.

The chain is built from TRBV4-2 and TRBJ2-1; TCRdb picks TRBD2, but there is no DNA to check that call. The CDR3 runs to 19 residues. The V gene's germline CDR1 is LGHNA and CDR2 YNFKEQ. The CDR3 is CASSPQTGVAGGKYNEQFF.

V gene TRBV7-8 combines with J gene TRBJ1-1; checking the TCRdb D call of TRBD1 is not possible without DNA. In germline, CDR1 is SGHVS, CDR2 FQNEAQ. The CDR3 contains 13 residues. The CDR3 is CASSEGQGTEAFF.

This chain uses TRBV20-1 with TRBJ1-1. The germline gives CDR1 DFQATT, CDR2 SNEGSKA (reference sequence). The CDR3 totals 11 residues. The CDR3: CSASRHTEAFF.

The gene calls are TRBV4-2 and TRBJ1-4; TCRdb selects TRBD1, and the lack of DNA leaves this call unchecked. The CDR3 is made up of 15 amino acids. CDR1 and CDR2 from the germline V gene are LGHNA and YNFKEQ. The CDR3 sequence: CASSQVRDRDEKLFF.

V usage is TRBV7-9 and J usage is TRBJ2-1; TCRdb picks TRBD1, but there is no DNA to check that call. In germline, CDR1 is SEHNR, CDR2 FQNEAQ (reference sequence). This CDR3 is built from 14 residues. CDR3 sequence reads: CASSIRVEVDEQFF.

This sequence joins TRBV12-3 or TRBV12-4 and TRBJ1-2; TCRdb returns TRBD1, unconfirmable since there is no DNA. This CDR3 has 15 amino acids. This chain's CDR3 is CASSFQAPGGDGYTF.

The genes are TRBV28 and TRBJ1-6; TCRdb selects TRBD1, and the lack of DNA leaves this call unchecked. Per the germline V gene, CDR1 is MDHEN and CDR2 is SYDVKM. The CDR3 has 14 residues. This CDR3 is CASSPDRRISPLHF. Full variable domain (outside the CDR3, taken from reference TRBV28 and TRBJ1-6): DVKVTQSSRYLVKRTGEKVFLECVQDMDHENMFWYRQDPGLGLRLIYFSYDVKMKEKGDIPEGYSVSREKKERFSLILESASTNQTSMYLCASSPDRRISPLHFGNGTRLTVT.

This chain connects TRBV3-1 to TRBJ1-1. CDR1 LGHDT and CDR2 YNNKEL come from the germline V gene (reference sequence). The CDR3 totals 16 residues. The CDR3: CASSQGYEERNTEAFF.

The V gene is TRBV24-1, the J gene TRBJ2-2; TCRdb's D call of TRBD1 is untestable without DNA. Germline V gene sequence: CDR1 KGHDR, CDR2 SFDVKD. This CDR3 region has 14 residues. CDR3: CATSGDRNTGELFF.

The chain has TRBV25-1 and TRBJ1-6; TCRdb gives TRBD1 as the D gene, but with no DNA this cannot be confirmed. There are 15 residues in the CDR3. Germline V CDR1 and CDR2: MGHDK, SYGVNS. The CDR3 sequence is CASSDPGTGDSPLHF.

The CDR3 sequence is CASSVAAGLAASTDTQYF. The chain carries TRBV9 and TRBJ2-3; with no DNA, the TCRdb D assignment of TRBD2 cannot be verified. Germline values: CDR1 SGDLS, CDR2 YYNGEE. The CDR3 is 18 residues long.

The V gene is TRBV7-2, the J gene TRBJ2-7; TCRdb names TRBD1, which stays unverified in the absence of DNA. CDR3 length equals 14 residues. Germline CDR1 is SGHTA and CDR2 is FQGNSA. The CDR3: CATVKQGLSYEQYF.

The chain links TRBV7-2 to TRBJ2-5; lacking DNA, the TRBD1 call made by TCRdb goes unchecked. Germline V gives CDR1 SGHTA, CDR2 FQGNSA. The CDR3 length is 14 residues. The chain's CDR3 is CASSLSRAGQTQYF.

The rearrangement uses TRBV9 and TRBJ2-7; no DNA is available, so the TRBD2 call from TCRdb remains unchecked. Germline-derived CDR1 and CDR2 are SGDLS and YYNGEE. CDR3 length equals 16 residues. The CDR3 sequence is CASSLTGTSGSYEQYF.

The gene calls are TRBV20-1 and TRBJ1-5; TCRdb's assignment of TRBD1 cannot be checked, as there is no DNA. Germline lookup yields CDR1 DFQATT and CDR2 SNEGSKA (reference sequence). The CDR3 covers 15 residues. The CDR3: CSAVPWTGGDQPQHF.

J is TRBJ2-7 and V is TRBV28; TCRdb designates TRBD2, a call that cannot be tested without DNA. CDR3 size: 15 residues. Germline assignment: CDR1 MDHEN and CDR2 SYDVKM. CDR3 amino acids: CASVVRAGGPYEQYF.

The rearrangement joins TRBV20-1 to TRBJ2-1; TCRdb indicates TRBD1, and absent DNA this call remains unverified. Germline-derived CDR1 and CDR2 are DFQATT and SNEGSKA (reference sequence). CDR3 length: 13 amino acids. The CDR3 here is CSATRAIAIEQFF.

The chain has TRBV5-1 and TRBJ2-2; the D call from TCRdb, TRBD1, cannot be confirmed without DNA. Germline V lookup: CDR1 SGHRS, CDR2 YFSETQ. The length of the CDR3 is 18 residues. CDR3: CANRLTGVISQNTGELFF.